This is a list of T cell receptor beta chains from one sample in a study of technical replicates of blood from several donors. Only in-frame clones appear in the TCRdb table, and some are missing; sequencing was by immunoSEQ multiplex PCR. The table includes roughly 83,000 clones, roughly nine tenths detected once. Sequencing was done on a sample of T cells isolated from PBMCs. These TCRs come from a human donor in good health. Each CDR3 is given with its conserved first and last residue. The D gene is left open where the match is weak. Clone size is shown for a subset of rows, as once, few, many or a class of expanded clone.

CDR3 protein | CDR3 DNA | clone size | D gene | V gene | CDR3 length | J gene
CASSQEGYSYNEQFF | TGTGCCAGCAGCCAAGAGGGTTACTCCTACAATGAGCAGTTCTTC | NA | NA | TRBV11-2 | 15 | TRBJ2-1
CASSLGQREFRQPQHF | TGTGCCAGCAGCTTGGGTCAGAGGGAGTTTCGTCAGCCCCAGCATTTT | NA | NA | TRBV11-2 | 16 | TRBJ1-5
CASSSQGAVGTEAFF | TGTGCCAGCAGTTCCCAGGGGGCGGTGGGCACTGAAGCTTTCTTT | few | TRBD1 | TRBV27 | 15 | TRBJ1-1
CASSVEVTMSTEAFF | TGTGCCAGCAGCGTAGAGGTGACTATGAGCACTGAAGCTTTCTTT | once | NA | TRBV9 | 15 | TRBJ1-1
CASGRTLSSYEQYF | TGTGCCAGCGGACGGACACTGAGCTCCTACGAGCAGTACTTC | NA | NA | TRBV27 | 14 | TRBJ2-7
CASSEAGASYEQYF | TGTGCCAGCAGTGAGGCAGGGGCCAGCTACGAGCAGTACTTC | NA | NA | TRBV6-1 | 14 | TRBJ2-7
CASSYSGSGAKNIQYF | TGTGCCAGCAGTTATAGCGGGAGCGGAGCCAAAAACATTCAGTACTTC | NA | TRBD2 | TRBV6-5 | 16 | TRBJ2-4
CASSLWGQGKVYTF | TGTGCCAGCAGCTTGTGGGGACAGGGGAAAGTCTACACCTTC | NA | TRBD1 | TRBV5-6 | 14 | TRBJ1-2
CAWSPLGATNEKLFF | TGTGCCTGGAGTCCCTTAGGGGCAACTAATGAAAAACTGTTTTTT | NA | NA | TRBV30 | 15 | TRBJ1-4
CASSQRGLETQYF | TGTGCCAGCAGTCAAAGGGGGCTGGAGACCCAGTACTTC | NA | TRBD1 | TRBV25-1 | 13 | TRBJ2-5
CSVVFGETQYF | TGCAGCGTAGTCTTCGGAGAGACCCAGTACTTC | NA | NA | TRBV29-1 | 11 | TRBJ2-5
CASSTSRDRGSSTDTQYF | TGTGCCAGCAGTACTAGCCGGGACAGGGGATCTAGCACAGATACGCAGTATTTT | NA | TRBD1 | TRBV2 | 18 | TRBJ2-3
CASNPRAVGYNSPLHF | TGTGCCAGCAACCCACGAGCGGTTGGCTATAATTCACCCCTCCACTTT | NA | NA | TRBV28 | 16 | TRBJ1-6
CASSGEGYEQYF | TGTGCCAGCAGCGGCGAGGGTTACGAGCAGTACTTC | NA | NA | TRBV9 | 12 | TRBJ2-7
CASTAGTYNEQFF | TGTGCCAGCACAGCGGGAACGTACAATGAGCAGTTCTTC | NA | TRBD2 | TRBV27 | 13 | TRBJ2-1
CASSPRTSGTSREQYF | TGTGCCAGCTCACCACGAACTAGCGGTACCTCTAGGGAGCAGTACTTC | NA | TRBD2 | TRBV18 | 16 | TRBJ2-7
CASSSRGADGYTF | TGTGCCAGTAGTAGTCGGGGGGCGGACGGCTACACCTTC | NA | NA | TRBV19 | 13 | TRBJ1-2
CASSMTASNYGYTF | TGTGCCAGTAGTATGACAGCCTCTAACTATGGCTACACCTTC | NA | NA | TRBV19 | 14 | TRBJ1-2
CASSDGGRFQSGANVLTF | TGTGCCAGCAGTGACGGGGGGCGCTTTCAGTCTGGGGCCAACGTCCTGACTTTC | NA | NA | TRBV2 | 18 | TRBJ2-6
CASSRQAPYEQYF | TGTGCCAGCAGCCGGCAGGCCCCCTACGAGCAGTACTTC | NA | NA | TRBV6-5 | 13 | TRBJ2-7
CASSPTSGVSYEQYF | TGTGCCAGCAGTCCCACTAGCGGGGTCTCCTACGAGCAGTACTTC | NA | TRBD2 | TRBV6-5 | 15 | TRBJ2-7
CASSPALAREETQYF | TGTGCCAGCTCACCCGCACTAGCGAGGGAAGAGACCCAGTACTTC | NA | TRBD2 | TRBV18 | 15 | TRBJ2-5
CASSFPSTGMNTEAFF | TGTGCCAGCAGCTTTCCATCTACAGGTATGAACACTGAAGCTTTCTTT | NA | NA | TRBV7-9 | 16 | TRBJ1-1
CASSQTGYEQFF | TGTGCCAGCAGTCAGACAGGGTATGAGCAGTTCTTC | NA | TRBD1 | TRBV6-6 | 12 | TRBJ2-1
CASSLDRGNTEAFF | TGTGCCAGCTCGTTGGACAGGGGGAACACTGAAGCTTTCTTT | NA | TRBD1 | TRBV18 | 14 | TRBJ1-1
CASSSPQGASETQYF | TGTGCCAGCAGTTCACCACAGGGGGCGTCTGAGACCCAGTACTTC | NA | TRBD1 | TRBV28 | 15 | TRBJ2-5
CASSKNPTGRAVGTAFF | TGTGCCAGCAGCAAAAATCCAACGGGCAGGGCGGTTGGAACAGCTTTCTTT | NA | NA | TRBV5-4 | 17 | TRBJ1-1
CASSLAVTNYGYTF | TGTGCCAGCAGTTTGGCGGTAACTAACTATGGCTACACCTTC | NA | NA | TRBV28 | 14 | TRBJ1-2
CVRSYRAYEQYF | TGTGTCAGAAGCTACAGAGCCTACGAGCAGTACTTC | NA | NA | TRBV7-5 | 12 | TRBJ2-7
CASSHPRGRGNTGELFF | TGCGCCAGCAGCCACCCCCGGGGGAGGGGAAACACCGGGGAGCTGTTTTTT | once | TRBD2 | TRBV4-1 | 17 | TRBJ2-2
CASSLAGGQESSYEQYF | TGTGCCAGCAGCTTAGCTGGTGGACAGGAAAGCTCCTACGAGCAGTACTTC | NA | TRBD1 | TRBV7-9 | 17 | TRBJ2-7
CASSHPRGYGYTF | TGTGCTAGCAGCCATCCGCGGGGGTATGGCTACACCTTC | NA | NA | TRBV7-7 | 13 | TRBJ1-2
CAWGTVSEAFF | TGTGCCTGGGGGACAGTTTCTGAAGCTTTCTTT | NA | TRBD1 | TRBV30 | 11 | TRBJ1-1
CASATGAIASQETQYF | TGTGCTAGTGCGACAGGGGCCATCGCGTCTCAAGAGACCCAGTACTTC | NA | TRBD1 | TRBV12-5 | 16 | TRBJ2-5
CASSVLAYGEQFF | TGTGCCAGCAGTGTCCTAGCGTACGGTGAGCAGTTCTTC | NA | NA | TRBV6-4 | 13 | TRBJ2-1
CASSPSSGTGELFF | TGTGCCAGCAGTCCAAGTAGCGGAACCGGGGAGCTGTTTTTT | NA | NA | TRBV6-5 | 14 | TRBJ2-2
CASSQGWGREGYEQYF | TGCGCCAGCAGCCAAGGGTGGGGGCGGGAGGGCTACGAGCAGTACTTC | NA | TRBD2 | TRBV4-1 | 16 | TRBJ2-7
CASSLTDSDEQYF | TGCGCCAGCAGCTTGACGGACAGTGACGAGCAGTACTTC | medium-sized | NA | TRBV5-1 | 13 | TRBJ2-7
CASSQTGVTEAFF | TGCGCCAGCAGCCAGACAGGGGTCACTGAAGCTTTCTTT | NA | TRBD1 | TRBV5-1 | 13 | TRBJ1-1
CASSEPGTGGDYGYTF | TGTGCCAGCAGTGAGCCCGGGACAGGGGGCGACTATGGCTACACCTTC | once | TRBD1 | TRBV6-1 | 16 | TRBJ1-2
CASSLDGSSNTGELFF | TGTGCCAGCAGCTTAGACGGGAGTTCGAACACCGGGGAGCTGTTTTTT | NA | NA | TRBV7-9 | 16 | TRBJ2-2
CASSQLGPAGGRQETQYF | TGCGCCAGCAGCCAACTAGGTCCAGCGGGAGGTAGGCAAGAGACCCAGTACTTC | NA | TRBD2 | TRBV4-1 | 18 | TRBJ2-5
CASSSDRGGGYTF | TGTGCCAGCAGCTCCGACAGGGGGGGCGGCTACACCTTC | NA | TRBD1 | TRBV5-4 | 13 | TRBJ1-2
CASSFALAGGYEQYF | TGTGCCAGCAGCTTTGCTTTGGCAGGGGGCTACGAGCAGTACTTC | NA | TRBD1 | TRBV11-2 | 15 | TRBJ2-7
CASVGTGGRNYGYTF | TGTGCCAGCGTCGGAACAGGGGGCAGAAACTATGGCTACACCTTC | NA | TRBD1 | TRBV28 | 15 | TRBJ1-2
CAISDIAGGVHEQFF | TGTGCCATCAGTGACATAGCGGGAGGGGTACATGAGCAGTTCTTC | NA | TRBD2 | TRBV10-3 | 15 | TRBJ2-1
CATSRDWRTSGANVLTF | TGTGCCACCAGCAGAGACTGGAGAACCTCTGGGGCCAACGTCCTGACTTTC | NA | NA | TRBV15 | 17 | TRBJ2-6
CASSLLGGRENEQFF | TGTGCCAGCAGTTTACTGGGGGGGAGAGAGAATGAGCAGTTCTTC | NA | TRBD2 | TRBV28 | 15 | TRBJ2-1
CASRPNSIQGASGIRF | TGTGCCAGCAGGCCCAATAGCATACAGGGGGCCTCGGGTATCCGCTTC | NA | TRBD1 | TRBV27 | 16 | TRBJ2-4
CASSYSTAENTEAFF | TGTGCCAGCAGTTACTCGACGGCGGAGAACACTGAAGCTTTCTTT | NA | NA | TRBV6-5 | 15 | TRBJ1-1
CASKPGLAGGDTQYF | TGCGCCAGCAAACCGGGACTAGCGGGAGGAGATACGCAGTATTTT | NA | TRBD2 | TRBV10-2 | 15 | TRBJ2-3
CASSLARDRANEQFF | TGCGCCAGCAGCTTGGCCCGGGACAGGGCCAATGAGCAGTTCTTC | NA | TRBD1 | TRBV5-1 | 15 | TRBJ2-1
CASTADTQYF | TGTGCCAGCACAGCAGATACGCAGTATTTT | NA | NA | TRBV2 | 10 | TRBJ2-3
CASSQPERGSSYNEQFF | TGCGCCAGCAGCCAACCGGAGAGAGGAAGCTCCTACAATGAGCAGTTCTTC | NA | NA | TRBV4-1 | 17 | TRBJ2-1
CASSLDRGNTEAFF | TGCGCCAGCAGCCTGGACAGGGGGAACACTGAAGCTTTCTTT | NA | TRBD1 | TRBV5-1 | 14 | TRBJ1-1
CASSGADRETQYF | TGTGCCAGCAGTGGGGCAGATCGAGAGACCCAGTACTTC | NA | NA | TRBV2 | 13 | TRBJ2-5
CASSLEGLDVGDEQFF | TGTGCCAGCAGCCTCGAGGGACTGGATGTGGGGGATGAGCAGTTCTTC | NA | NA | TRBV11-2 | 16 | TRBJ2-1
CASSDSGAFVNTIYF | TGTGCCAGCAGTGATTCAGGGGCATTCGTAAACACCATATATTTT | NA | NA | TRBV2 | 15 | TRBJ1-3
CASGLAGGRGTGELFF | TGCGCCAGCGGCCTAGCGGGAGGGCGCGGGACCGGGGAGCTGTTTTTT | NA | TRBD2 | TRBV10-1 | 16 | TRBJ2-2